The clone carrying this T cell receptor beta chain was observed a handful of times. Its antigen is not known. The sample belongs to a study of T-cell reconstitution after alpha-beta-depleted transplantation in children. Overall study results and limits: As was reported, about two months after transplant, alpha-beta T cells came from several hundred expanded graft clones. The origin of high day-60 TCRbeta diversity in some patients lay in surviving recipient T cells and thymic progenitors. At the one-year point after transplant, T-cell counts and TCRbeta diversity were found to come mostly from T cells that had been newly produced.

The TCRbeta library was prepared with unique molecular identifiers. MiXCR, applied by TCRdb to the PCR reads, yields one record per CDR3 protein. There are about 310,000 distinct CDR3 sequences in the sample; 23% occur only once, and approximately 11% lies in the top ten. Looked up from germline, CDR1 is SGHVS and CDR2 is FNYEAQ. V gave up 4 bases and J gave up 8 bases; unmatched junction bases: 5. The CDR3 contains 13 residues. Here the sequenced sample was PBMCs, mostly from graft donor cells, taken 180 days after TCRalphabeta/CD19-depleted stem cell transplant. The V gene is TRBV7-6, the J gene TRBJ2-1; 7 positions agree with TRBD1. The TCR was taken from a male patient aged 10 to 17 who had a stem cell transplant for acute lymphoblastic leukemia, so the T cells may come from the graft donor. The CDR3: CASSSTGWDEQFF. The DNA of the CDR3 is TGTGCCAGCAGCTCGACAGGGTGGGATGAGCAGTTCTTC.